These 9 T cell receptor beta chains came from one sample sequenced in a study of T cell changes during pregnancy in multiple sclerosis. Sequencing was performed with immunoSEQ multiplex PCR; in TCRdb, only in-frame clones are kept and a portion is missing. The sample carries 58,000 or so clones, 92% recorded once. The material sequenced was CD4+ T cells from peripheral blood mononuclear cells, taken in the third trimester of pregnancy. These receptors were taken from a female donor with multiple sclerosis, enrolled in a pregnancy study.

The chain recombines TRBV7-3 with TRBJ2-6; TRBD1 is a possible D gene (5 bases). The V end lost 5 bases, the J end lost 0 bases, and 11 bases lay between the germline ends. The germline gives CDR1 SGHTA, CDR2 FQGTGA. This CDR3 has 16 amino acids. CDR3 DNA sequence: TGTGCCAGCAGCCGCGACAGTTTCTCTGGGGCCAACGTCCTGACTTTC. Protein: CASSRDSFSGANVLTF.

The genes are TRBV2 and TRBJ2-2, with 8 positions matching TRBD2. Germline CDR1 and CDR2: SNHLY and FYNNEI. The CDR3 is made up of 16 amino acids. The J segment lost 5 bases and the V segment lost 6 bases, leaving 11 bases of the junction unmatched. This chain's CDR3 is CASSGGRGGQTGELFF. The DNA for the CDR3 is TGTGCCAGCAGCGGGGGTCGGGGGGGCCAAACCGGGGAGCTGTTTTTT.

In its sample, this clone was seen once. The chain uses TRBV5-1 and TRBJ2-6; D might be TRBD1 (6 bases). Trimming shortened V by 4 bases and J by 0 bases, and 8 bases separated the two germline ends. The CDR3 length is 15 residues. CDR1 SGHRS and CDR2 YFSETQ come from the germline V gene. CDR3: CASSVDSSGANVLTF. In nucleotides, the CDR3 is TGCGCCAGCAGCGTGGACAGCTCTGGGGCCAACGTCCTGACTTTC.

The chain employs TRBV5-4 and TRBJ1-1; possible D gene TRBD1, 6 bases. V was shortened by 0 bases and J by 1 base, with 13 bases between the two germline ends. CDR1 SGHNT and CDR2 YYREEE come from the germline V gene (reference sequence). The CDR3 is 16 amino acids. This chain's CDR3 is CASSLVPRGRNTEAFF. The CDR3 nucleotides read TGTGCCAGCAGCTTGGTTCCCAGGGGCCGGAACACTGAAGCTTTCTTT.

The sample holds one count of this clone. V and J are TRBV10-3 and TRBJ1-1, with unresolved D. The CDR3 has 14 amino acids. Trimming stripped 11 bases from V and 1 base from J, with 17 bases between. Per germline, CDR1 ENHRY and CDR2 SYGVKD. CDR3 sequence reads: CASATHNTNTEAFF. The CDR3 bases are TGTGCCTCGGCGACTCATAACACGAACACTGAAGCTTTCTTT.

The chain links TRBV11-2 to TRBJ2-7, with 13 bases identical to TRBD2. The CDR3 loop spans 15 amino acids. The V gene's germline CDR1 is SGHAT and CDR2 FQNNGV. V was clipped by 5 bases and J by 6 bases; unmatched bases: 7. The CDR3 DNA reads TGTGCCAGCAGCGTGACTAGCGGGGGGACTTTCGAGCAGTACTTC. Translating gives CASSVTSGGTFEQYF.

The chain recombines TRBV4-1 with TRBJ2-3; 8 bases are a match to TRBD2. CDR3 length equals 16 residues. The germline V gene has CDR1 MGHRA and CDR2 YSYEKL. The V and J ends lost 3 bases and 0 bases, in that order; junction bases with no gene match: 5. The CDR3 DNA sequence: TGCGCCAGCAGCCATGGACTAGCTTATAGCACAGATACGCAGTATTTT. Its translation is CASSHGLAYSTDTQYF.

The chain is built from TRBV7-2 and TRBJ2-2, with 7 bases matching TRBD2. Trimming at V came to 5 bases and at J to 4 bases, leaving 10 bases not matched to a gene. Germline CDR1 SGHTA, CDR2 FQGNSA. The CDR3 length is 16 residues. The CDR3 nucleotides are TGTGCCAGCAGCCCCGAGATTGGCGGGGGCACCGGGGAGCTGTTTTTT. Encoded protein: CASSPEIGGGTGELFF.

The chain uses TRBV6-1 and TRBJ2-5; the D gene is possibly TRBD1 (5 bases). This CDR3 has 14 residues. V lost 1 base to trimming and J lost 2 bases, with 8 bases between them. Germline V gene lookup returns CDR1 MNHNS and CDR2 SASEGT. The CDR3 sequence: CASSEGAGQETQYF. CDR3 DNA: TGTGCCAGCAGTGAAGGGGCAGGGCAAGAGACCCAGTACTTC.